This is a list of T cell receptor beta chains from one sample in a study of technical replicates of blood from several donors. The method was immunoSEQ multiplex PCR; TCRdb's version includes in-frame clones alone and lacks a portion of them. The data contain 70,000 to 95,000 clones, around 97% of them seen just once; the ten biggest clones take up approximately 0.2%. Material for sequencing was T cells isolated from PBMCs. The receptors shown here come from a human donor in good health. Both conserved end residues are part of each CDR3. D genes are given only for firm matches. The size entry is marked missing in some rows and otherwise reads once, few, many or a size class.

V gene,D gene,clone size,CDR3 protein
TRBV6-6,TRBD1,.,CASSPTGGNTEAFF
TRBV30,.,.,CAWREVTYNSPLHF
TRBV5-4,.,.,CASRWGGFSTDTQYF
TRBV7-8,.,.,CASIHSRRRGETQYF
TRBV27,.,.,CASSFHGRGSSSYEQYF
TRBV13,.,.,CATARPMEASGYTF
TRBV7-8,.,.,CASSLRYEQYF
TRBV5-4,TRBD2,.,CASSPGLFFANEQYF
TRBV19,.,.,CASSLDSDTHSNQPQHF
TRBV15,.,.,CATSMNEQDTEAFF
TRBV10-1,.,.,CASSALAYTEAFF
TRBV4-1,.,.,CASSPPRRGPDTQYF
TRBV7-6,.,.,CASSLELAGDEQYF
TRBV2,TRBD1,.,CASRGTGYGYTF
TRBV7-9,.,.,CASSLSGAIQETQYF
TRBV19,TRBD1,.,CASSKQGAGQPQHF
TRBV5-1,.,.,CASSLDGTNEQYF
TRBV5-6,TRBD1,.,CASSYSGGGYTF
TRBV7-9,TRBD2,.,CASSLDLGRGAAYEQYF
TRBV5-1,.,.,CASRFGRTGSGGGQEGEQFF
TRBV11-1,.,.,CASSLVGRSEAFF
TRBV28,TRBD1,.,CASGDRSYYSNQPQHF
TRBV4-1,.,.,CASGAIRGLAGEQYF
TRBV10-1,TRBD2,.,CASSEPGTKETQYF
TRBV2,.,.,CASSEFVVGGVSVYGYTF
TRBV12-5,.,.,CASGLAEGNQPQHF
TRBV6-5,.,.,CASSLSRGTDTQYF
TRBV6-1,.,.,CASSEADRAYEQYF
TRBV14,.,.,CASSPRTTRPSWDEQFF
TRBV9,.,.,CASSVDGSTYEQYF
TRBV29-1,TRBD2,.,CSVGGLAGGLYNEQFF
TRBV6-5,.,.,CASSQGRDTEAFF
TRBV13,TRBD1,.,CASSAQGADQPQHF
TRBV27,TRBD1,.,CASSTIWDRGDNEQFF
TRBV19,TRBD2,.,CASITQHTSGGTTDTQYF
TRBV29-1,.,once,CSVEDSRAQGGYTF
TRBV6-5,.,.,CASRRGEKLFF
TRBV20-1,.,.,CSAGPQETQYF